This TCR beta chain is from a study of blood T cell repertoires in COVID-19. Patients in Seattle were enrolled during active infection, then followed longitudinally. Profiling relied on immunoSEQ multiplex PCR, and the TCRdb table lists in-frame clones only, not all of them. The data hold about 240,000 clones, with roughly 76% observed a single time. Germline CDR1 is GTSNPN and CDR2 is SVGIG (reference sequence). V was pared by 0 bases and J by 10 bases, with 6 bases of the junction left unmatched. This CDR3 has 15 amino acids. The chain has TRBV30 and TRBJ1-6; 10 nucleotides match TRBD1. Sequencing was done on a sample of peripheral blood. The source of this sequence is a woman older than 75 with COVID-19, enrolled during active disease. This CDR3 reads CAWSVGGTGESPLHF. In DNA form, the CDR3 reads TGTGCCTGGAGTGTAGGTGGGACAGGGGAATCACCCCTCCACTTT.